This TCR beta chain was observed in a study of long-term antiretroviral therapy in people with HIV. Study conclusions and caveats: The repertoire was dominated at all time points by clones expanded before ART.

As for this clone: Its specificity is unknown.

Version v3.0 of the immunoSEQ assay was performed at survey level. TCRdb's copy holds only in-frame clones and misses some; the assay was immunoSEQ multiplex PCR. The table lists around 26,000 clones, 79% of them singletons, with about 9.1% in the top ten. People in the study who had HIV all got their treatment in the United States. Amounts of about 1-10 million cryopreserved PBMC were held in the samples before DNA extraction. Sequences were derived from unsorted PBMCs, sampled 1.2 years after starting antiretroviral therapy. The origin of this receptor is a woman between 40 and 55 years old with HIV.

The CDR3 is CASSPQTVYGVNQPQHF. CDR3 nucleotides: TGTGCCAGCAGTCCGCAAACAGTGTATGGGGTCAATCAGCCCCAGCATTTT. The V call is TRBV27, the J call TRBJ1-5; D gene ambiguous. Trimming removed 5 bases at V and 3 bases at J, with 20 bases between. Germline V gene data show CDR1 as MNHEY and CDR2 as SMNVEV (reference sequence). The CDR3 has 17 amino acids.